These 19 T cell receptor beta chains share one sample of origin, sequenced in a study of OX40 agonist ivuxolimab in advanced cancers. Libraries were made using the immunoSEQ multiplex PCR assay. This immuneACCESS table, as held by TCRdb, lists in-frame sequences with V and J called but not all clones. Of the missing ones, under half trace to an unresolved V gene in checked studies; the others have no known cause. The sample table records 50,000 to 65,000 clones; 80% to 95% of these occur just once. The ten largest make up over 7.5% of the sample. The sequencing here drew on CD4+ or CD8+ T cells sorted from blood, taken in a trial of the OX40 agonist ivuxolimab. The receptors derive from an adult with an advanced solid tumor such as melanoma, head and neck, liver or kidney cancer.

This chain connects TRBV15 to TRBJ2-1; unclear D gene. The V end was cut by 5 bases, the J end by 11 bases, with 19 bases between. CDR1 is LNHNV and CDR2 is YYDKDF in the germline V gene (reference sequence). The CDR3 is 14 residues long. Here the CDR3 DNA reads TGTGCCACCAGCCCCCTTAGGGCACCGAAGCAGCAGTTCTTC. Its translation: CATSPLRAPKQQFF.

The genes are TRBV19 and TRBJ1-6; no reliable D call. There are 13 residues in the CDR3. Trimming stripped 5 bases from V and 9 bases from J, with 11 bases between. Germline CDR1 reads LNHDA; CDR2 reads SQIVND (reference sequence). The CDR3 reads CASSLGVGSPLHF. The CDR3 region has the DNA TGTGCCAGTAGTCTCGGGGTTGGTTCACCCCTCCACTTT. The complete variable domain, with remaining parts taken from reference TRBV19 and TRBJ1-6, reads DGGITQSPKYLFRKEGQNVTLSCEQNLNHDAMYWYRQDPGQGLRLIYYSQIVNDFQKGDIAEGYSVSREKKESFPLTVTSAQKNPTAFYLCASSLGVGSPLHFGNGTRLTVT.

The gene calls are TRBV15 and TRBJ1-4, with unresolved D. This CDR3 is built from 16 residues. V dropped 0 bases and J dropped 8 bases, with 16 bases sitting between them. CDR1 is LNHNV and CDR2 is YYDKDF in the germline V gene (reference sequence). CDR3: CATSRDIASEYEKLFF. In nucleotides, the CDR3 is TGTGCCACCAGCAGAGATATCGCCTCCGAATACGAAAAACTGTTTTTT.

J is TRBJ1-2 and V is TRBV7-2, with D unclear. Germline CDR1 reads SGHTA; CDR2 reads FQGNSA. The CDR3 extends over 15 amino acids. Deletions cut 5 bases from V and 2 bases from J, with 15 bases between. CDR3 DNA: TGTGCCAGCAGCCCTCGGACGGATCTGAACTATGGCTACACCTTC. It specifies CASSPRTDLNYGYTF.

This sequence joins TRBV7-2 and TRBJ2-7, with a weak D call TRBD1 (5 bases). V lost 1 base and J lost 3, with 10 bases in between. CDR1 SGHTA and CDR2 FQGNSA come from the germline V gene. CDR3 length: 14 residues. The DNA for the CDR3 is TGTGCCAGCAGCTTAGAACCCCAGGGCTACGAGCAGTACTTC. Its translation is CASSLEPQGYEQYF.

The chain is built from TRBV19 and TRBJ2-6; tentative D call: TRBD1 (5 bases). Germline loops: CDR1 LNHDA, CDR2 SQIVND (reference sequence). CDR3 length: 18 residues. V was trimmed by 3 bases and J by 0 bases, leaving 15 bases between them. The CDR3 nucleotides are TGTGCCAGTAGTATTGGGGTCAGGGTTAGCTCTGGGGCCAACGTCCTGACTTTC. Its protein is CASSIGVRVSSGANVLTF.

This chain links TRBV6-1 with TRBJ2-7, with D perhaps TRBD2 (6 bases). Trimming took 11 bases from V and 5 from J, leaving 19 bases between them. Germline CDR1 and CDR2: MNHNS and SASEGT. The CDR3 covers 13 residues. The CDR3 DNA sequence: TGTGCCTCTCATGGGGGGAGTATTCACGAGCAGTACTTC. Its translation: CASHGGSIHEQYF.

The chain recombines TRBV19 with TRBJ1-5; a weak D match, TRBD1 (6 bases). The CDR3 has 14 residues. The ends were cut back, 5 bases at V and 8 bases at J, with 16 bases in the middle. Germline CDR1 reads LNHDA; CDR2 reads SQIVND (reference sequence). DNA for the CDR3: TGTGCCAGTAGTTGGGGGGCGGGCCAGGAGCCCCAGCATTTT. Its translation: CASSWGAGQEPQHF.

The V gene is TRBV28, the J gene TRBJ2-6; D call uncertain. V lost 3 bases and J 0 bases, leaving 9 bases between the germline ends. Germline V gene sequence: CDR1 MDHEN, CDR2 SYDVKM. This CDR3 is built from 16 residues. The CDR3, as DNA: TGTGCCAGCAGTTTTAACCCAAGCTCTGGGGCCAACGTCCTGACTTTC. The encoded protein is CASSFNPSSGANVLTF.

The chain uses TRBV5-1 and TRBJ2-7; 9 bases align to TRBD1. Trimming at V came to 3 bases and at J to 4 bases, leaving 5 bases not matched to a gene. This CDR3 spans 14 amino acids. CDR1 SGHRS and CDR2 YFSETQ come from the germline V gene. The CDR3 here is CASSSPGQGYEQYF. CDR3 in DNA: TGCGCCAGCAGCTCGCCGGGACAGGGATACGAGCAGTACTTC.

This sequence joins TRBV27 and TRBJ1-4; 9 bases match TRBD1. The CDR3 runs 15 residues. CDR1 and CDR2 (germline): MNHEY, SMNVEV (reference sequence). V gave up 5 bases and J gave up 4 bases; unmatched junction bases: 5. CDR3 bases: TGTGCCAGCAGTCTGACAGGGGGGGATAATGAAAAACTGTTTTTT. Translated: CASSLTGGDNEKLFF.

The rearrangement uses TRBV29-1 and TRBJ2-1; no reliable D call. The germline V and J ends were trimmed by 6 bases and 4 bases, with 10 bases remaining between them. The germline V gene has CDR1 SQVTM and CDR2 ANQGSEA. The length of the CDR3 is 12 residues. This chain's CDR3 is CSVEQIYNEQFF. The CDR3 coding sequence is TGCAGCGTAGAACAGATATACAATGAGCAGTTCTTC.

The CDR3 reads CASSRGGGETQYF. CDR3 sequence (DNA): TGTGCCAGCAGTCGTGGGGGAGGCGAGACCCAGTACTTC. This sequence joins TRBV28 and TRBJ2-5, with a tentative D call TRBD2 (6 bases). Germline lookup yields CDR1 MDHEN and CDR2 SYDVKM. V dropped 5 bases and J dropped 5 bases, with 12 bases sitting between them. The CDR3 is 13 amino acids. Using reference TRBV28 and TRBJ2-5 for the parts outside the CDR3, the full variable domain is DVKVTQSSRYLVKRTGEKVFLECVQDMDHENMFWYRQDPGLGLRLIYFSYDVKMKEKGDIPEGYSVSREKKERFSLILESASTNQTSMYLCASSRGGGETQYFGPGTRLLVL.

The chain carries TRBV10-3 and TRBJ1-1; weak D call: TRBD1 (5 bases). This CDR3 has 11 amino acids. V lost 3 bases and J 6 bases, leaving 5 bases between the germline ends. Germline CDR1 is ENHRY and CDR2 is SYGVKD. As DNA, the CDR3 is TGTGCCATCAGTGAAGGGGCTGAAGCTTTCTTT. This encodes CAISEGAEAFF.

The chain joins TRBV2 to TRBJ2-5; the D gene is possibly TRBD2 (6 bases). Germline values: CDR1 SNHLY, CDR2 FYNNEI. Between the trimmed V and J ends, which lost 6 bases and 2 bases, there was a span of 19 bases. The CDR3 length is 16 residues. CDR3 sequence (DNA): TGTGCCAGCAGGAATCGCCGGGACTGGGAACAAGAGACCCAGTACTTC. As protein: CASRNRRDWEQETQYF.

The chain links TRBV7-3 to TRBJ1-5, with D perhaps matching TRBD1 (6 bases). The CDR3 spans 14 residues. V was shortened by 4 bases and J by 7 bases, with 14 bases between the two germline ends. Germline loops: CDR1 SGHTA, CDR2 FQGTGA. The CDR3 DNA follows: TGTGCCAGCAGCTCGGGACATAGTTACCAGCCCCAGCATTTT. Encoded protein: CASSSGHSYQPQHF.

The CDR3 bases are TGTGCCAGTAGTATAGATTTGGGTGGGATGAACACTGAAGCTTTCTTT. Translation: CASSIDLGGMNTEAFF. The V and J genes are TRBV19 and TRBJ1-1; D unresolved. Looked up from germline, CDR1 is LNHDA and CDR2 is SQIVND (reference sequence). V lost 0 bases to trimming and J lost 0 bases, with 11 bases between them. CDR3 size: 16 residues. Using reference TRBV19 and TRBJ1-1 for the parts outside the CDR3, the full variable domain is DGGITQSPKYLFRKEGQNVTLSCEQNLNHDAMYWYRQDPGQGLRLIYYSQIVNDFQKGDIAEGYSVSREKKESFPLTVTSAQKNPTAFYLCASSIDLGGMNTEAFFGQGTRLTVV.

The rearrangement joins TRBV5-8 to TRBJ2-3; 10 bases are a match to TRBD1. Germline V gene sequence: CDR1 SGHTS, CDR2 YDEGEE. The CDR3 totals 16 residues. The J segment lost 0 bases and the V segment lost 4 bases, leaving 5 bases of the junction unmatched. For the CDR3, the DNA is TGTGCCAGCAGCCCGGACAGGGGGTCTAGCACAGATACGCAGTATTTT. This sequence encodes CASSPDRGSSTDTQYF.

The chain combines TRBV5-1 with TRBJ1-1, with D perhaps matching TRBD1 (5 bases). CDR1 and CDR2 from the germline V gene are SGHRS and YFSETQ. V was cut by 0 bases and J by 1 base, with 16 bases left in between. This CDR3 spans 17 amino acids. CDR3 protein: CASSLEGSVWGNTEAFF. Here the CDR3 DNA reads TGCGCCAGCAGCTTGGAGGGGAGTGTCTGGGGGAACACTGAAGCTTTCTTT.